The rows below give T cell receptor beta chains drawn from one sample of a study of blood T cell repertoires in COVID-19. The table came from immunoSEQ multiplex PCR; TCRdb's copy has only in-frame clones and leaves some out. The top ten hold around 4.8% of the sample, which has 130,000 to 150,000 clones, around four fifths seen once. Sequences were obtained from peripheral blood. These TCRs come from a human donor in a cohort sampled during active COVID-19. Both conserved end residues are part of each CDR3. The order of the fields is J gene, V gene, clone size, CDR3 length, D gene, CDR3 DNA, CDR3 protein. The D gene is left open where the match is weak. Clone size is stated in some rows and not others, as once, few, many or a class when expanded.

TRBJ2-7 | TRBV5-4 | - | 16 | - | TGTGCCAGCAGCTTGGGCGGAAGGGGAGGTTCCTACGAGCAGTACTTC | CASSLGGRGGSYEQYF
TRBJ2-1 | TRBV5-1 | few | 16 | TRBD1 | TGCGCCAGCAGCCCTTCAGGGGGATTGGACTACAATGAGCAGTTCTTC | CASSPSGGLDYNEQFF
TRBJ1-6 | TRBV5-1 | - | 15 | - | TGCGCCAGCAGCTTGGAGGGAGGGATCATCTCACCCCTCCACTTT | CASSLEGGIISPLHF
TRBJ1-3 | TRBV4-1 | - | 16 | - | TGCGCCAGCAGCCATCCTAGTTCGGAGAGGGGAAACACCATATATTTT | CASSHPSSERGNTIYF
TRBJ1-1 | TRBV28 | - | 13 | TRBD1 | TGTGCCAGCACCCACAGGGGAGGTACTGAAGCTTTCTTT | CASTHRGGTEAFF
TRBJ1-5 | TRBV19 | - | 14 | - | TGTGCCAGTAGTATAGGGGGGGACAATCAGCCCCAGCATTTT | CASSIGGDNQPQHF
TRBJ1-4 | TRBV12-5 | - | 14 | TRBD1 | TGTGCTAGTGGAGCCGGGACAGTTAATGAAAAACTGTTTTTT | CASGAGTVNEKLFF
TRBJ2-7 | TRBV5-3 | - | 17 | - | TGTGCCAGAAGCCGTAAATACGGACAAGGGTGCAACTACGAGCAGTACTTC | CARSRKYGQGCNYEQYF
TRBJ2-1 | TRBV5-4 | - | 16 | TRBD2 | TGTGCCAGCAGCTTCGGTAGCGGGAGCTCCTACAATGAGCAGTTCTTC | CASSFGSGSSYNEQFF
TRBJ2-5 | TRBV28 | - | 16 | TRBD1 | TGTGCCAGCAGTTTCCAGACAGGGGGTTTGGGAGAGACCCAGTACTTC | CASSFQTGGLGETQYF
TRBJ2-7 | TRBV5-1 | once | 14 | TRBD1 | TGCGCCAGCAGCCCAAGACAGGGCTCCTACGAGCAGTACTTC | CASSPRQGSYEQYF